This TCR beta chain was sequenced in a study of cytomegalovirus exposure and HLA in healthy donors. Findings and limits, study-wide: Immune exposure was documented only through CMV serostatus.

In the PCR, 60 Vbeta and 13 Jbeta primers were used. Sequenced by immunoSEQ multiplex PCR; TCRdb stores in-frame clones only, minus some. This table lists roughly 79,000 clones. Unmatched junction bases numbered 8, after V lost 7 bases and J lost 6 bases. CDR3 length: 14 amino acids. Germline V CDR1 and CDR2: SNHLY, FYNNEI. On this clone: As yet, its antigen is unknown.

The specimen was PBMCs. The receptor was derived from a man aged 30 to 39 in good health and CMV-seronegative. V is TRBV2 and J is TRBJ1-4; 7 bases line up with TRBD1. CDR3 amino acids: CASTPRDSYEKLFF. In nucleotides, the CDR3 is TGTGCCAGCACCCCCCGGGACAGTTATGAAAAACTGTTTTTT. The variable domain in full, completed from reference TRBV2 and TRBJ1-4, reads EPEVTQTPSHQVTQMGQEVILRCVPISNHLYFYWYRQILGQKVEFLVSFYNNEISEKSEIFDDQFSVERPDGSNFTLKIRSTKLEDSAMYFCASTPRDSYEKLFFGSGTQLSVL.